This is a list of T cell receptor beta chains from one sample in a study of blood T cell repertoires in COVID-19. Profiled with immunoSEQ multiplex PCR; TCRdb holds only in-frame clones, not every one. The sample has 160,000 or so clones, approximately 82% seen once. Sequenced: peripheral blood. Receptors originate from a man between 70 and 80 years old who had recovered from COVID-19. The CDR3 runs from the conserved cysteine through the conserved F or W. Expanded clones get a size class; other rows say once, few or many, or leave the size out.

abundance	v_gene	j_gene	CDR3aa
NA	TRBV10-3	TRBJ1-1	CAIRSTQGNTEAFF
NA	TRBV7-2	TRBJ2-5	CASSPSGVGTQYF
NA	TRBV21-1	TRBJ2-2	CASSKEVIRQDKTGELFF
NA	TRBV5-6	TRBJ1-4	CASSLASSGSGKLFF
few	TRBV27	TRBJ1-3	CASSLQGVAGNTIYF
NA	TRBV28	TRBJ2-1	CASSLRLPGPYNEQFF
few	TRBV27	TRBJ1-6	CASSLSRIGSPLHF
NA	TRBV11-2	TRBJ2-5	CASSLGRAETQYF
NA	TRBV24-1	TRBJ1-5	CATSGEKGSWNQPQHF
NA	TRBV28	TRBJ1-1	CASSLRTGMNTEAFF
NA	TRBV27	TRBJ2-1	CASSRVTGRNEQFF
NA	TRBV9	TRBJ2-1	CASSVGNRVVEQFF
once	TRBV18	TRBJ1-1	CASSPERGAEAFF
NA	TRBV3-1/TRBV3-2	TRBJ1-6	CASSQRDSNNSPLHF
NA	TRBV4-3	TRBJ2-2	CASSQSRGLNTGELFF
few	TRBV2	TRBJ2-2	CASRTATGELFF
NA	TRBV7-2	TRBJ2-4	CASSFTGAKNIQYF
NA	TRBV10-3	TRBJ1-4	CAISESGQSNEKLFF
NA	TRBV9	TRBJ2-3	CASSVASSGTSTDTQYF
once	TRBV10-2	TRBJ1-6	CASIDTLYNSPLHF
few	TRBV11-3	TRBJ2-1	CASSLPRPPLLARDEQFF
NA	TRBV5-1	TRBJ2-2	CASSFSTLGAGELFF
NA	TRBV11-2	TRBJ2-5	CASSPHRTSGTQETQYF
NA	TRBV10-3	TRBJ2-5	CATNPGQGQETQYF
NA	TRBV4-1	TRBJ1-1	CASSQRQGLNTEAFF
few	TRBV24-1	TRBJ1-2	CATSETGTGNYGYTF
NA	TRBV7-7	TRBJ2-3	CASSRDRGTDTQYF
NA	TRBV6-5	TRBJ1-6	CASSYGQLYNSPLHF
NA	TRBV28	TRBJ1-3	CASSGGGISGNTIYF
NA	TRBV19	TRBJ1-5	CASSRGTGYSNQPQHF
NA	TRBV7-8	TRBJ2-5	CASSLVHLETQYF
NA	TRBV5-1	TRBJ1-2	CASSLATGDYGYTF
NA	TRBV6-2/TRBV6-3	TRBJ1-1	CASSFPRQGALNTEAFF
NA	TRBV9	TRBJ2-1	CASSSPRGTGNNEQFF
NA	TRBV28	TRBJ1-1	CASRLRGTENTEAFF
NA	TRBV20-1	TRBJ2-7	CSASFQGRYYEQYF
NA	TRBV9	TRBJ2-1	CASSGSGRAPSYNEQFF
NA	TRBV3-1/TRBV3-2	TRBJ2-7	CASSPTRTDSYEQYF
NA	TRBV28	TRBJ1-4	CASSHTQGAREKLFF
few	TRBV5-1	TRBJ2-5	CASKWTSSFGETQYF
NA	TRBV5-4	TRBJ2-7	CASGIAGGKYEQYF
NA	TRBV30	TRBJ2-5	CAWSGPRPGVVEPQETQYF
NA	TRBV9	TRBJ2-2	CASSVGLAVSTGELFF
NA	TRBV3-1/TRBV3-2	TRBJ2-2	CASSHSGGLFSGELFF
NA	TRBV3-1/TRBV3-2	TRBJ2-2	CASSQEAISNTGELFF